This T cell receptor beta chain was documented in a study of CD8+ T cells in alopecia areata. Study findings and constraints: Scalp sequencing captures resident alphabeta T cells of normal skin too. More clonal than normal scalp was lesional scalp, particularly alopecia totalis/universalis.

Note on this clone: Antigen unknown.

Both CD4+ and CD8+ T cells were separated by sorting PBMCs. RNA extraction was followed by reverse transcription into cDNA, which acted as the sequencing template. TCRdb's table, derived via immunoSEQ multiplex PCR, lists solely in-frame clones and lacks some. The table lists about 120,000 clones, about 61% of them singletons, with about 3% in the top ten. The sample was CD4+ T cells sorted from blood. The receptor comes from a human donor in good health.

As DNA, the CDR3 is TGTGCCAGCTCACCATTACAGAGTAATTCTGAAGCTTTCTTT. Its protein is CASSPLQSNSEAFF. J is TRBJ1-1 and V is TRBV18; D is unresolved. Between the trimmed V and J ends, which lost 2 bases and 6 bases, there was a span of 13 bases. The CDR3 is made up of 14 amino acids. Germline lookup yields CDR1 KGHSH and CDR2 LQKENI.